Following are 9 T cell receptor beta chains from one sample sequenced in a study of cytomegalovirus exposure and HLA in healthy donors. The PCR used 60 Vbeta and 13 Jbeta primers. Sequencing used immunoSEQ multiplex PCR; TCRdb keeps in-frame clones, though not all of them. This table has roughly 140,000 clones, roughly 85% appearing once. The sequencing input was PBMCs. These receptors came from a male donor in good health and CMV-seronegative.

This clone has only one observation. The chain carries TRBV6-4 and TRBJ2-3; 8 bases map to TRBD2. The CDR3 spans 17 residues. V lost 0 bases, J lost 1 base, and 6 bases stayed unmatched. CDR1 is MRHNA and CDR2 is SNTAGT in the germline V gene. As DNA, the CDR3 is TGTGCCAGCAGTGACTCTCCTAGCGGGCGACGCACAGATACGCAGTATTTT. This sequence encodes CASSDSPSGRRTDTQYF.

The sample holds many counts of this clone. The gene calls are TRBV5-6 and TRBJ1-5; D gene ambiguous. Deletions cut 0 bases from V and 7 bases from J, with 8 bases between. Per the germline V gene, CDR1 is SGHDT and CDR2 is YYEEEE. This CDR3 contains 13 residues. The CDR3, as DNA: TGTGCCAGCAGCTTGGGACTATCCCAGCCCCAGCATTTT. It is translated as CASSLGLSQPQHF.

The chain is built from TRBV14 and TRBJ2-7, with 7 bases lining up with TRBD2. The CDR3 consists of 14 residues. Germline V CDR1 and CDR2: SGHDN, FVKESK. The V segment lost 1 base and the J segment 2 bases; nucleotides outside the gene matches: 2. CDR3 residues: CASSQGLAPYEQYF. The CDR3 region has the DNA TGTGCCAGCAGCCAAGGACTAGCTCCCTACGAGCAGTACTTC.

In the case of this clone: The junction departs from germline at one end; a sequencing error may be responsible. Here the CDR3 DNA reads TGTTCCAGCAGCCCGTTGTCGGACACCATATATTTT. It is translated as CSSSPLSDTIYF. The rearrangement links TRBV7-9 to TRBJ1-3, with D unclear. Per germline, CDR1 SEHNR and CDR2 FQNEAQ (reference sequence). The CDR3 length is 12 residues. The full variable domain, rest sourced from reference TRBV7-9 and TRBJ1-3, is DTGVSQNPRHKITKRGQNVTFRCDPISEHNRLYWYRQTLGQGPEFLTYFQNEAQLEKSRLLSDRFSAERPKGSFSTLEIQRTEQGDSAMYLCSSSPLSDTIYFGEGSWLTVV.

The table lists this clone with a count of one. The chain links TRBV10-3 to TRBJ2-3, with a possible D match to TRBD1 (6 bases). Germline V lookup: CDR1 ENHRY, CDR2 SYGVKD. This CDR3 has 15 amino acids. V was clipped by 4 bases and J by 0 bases, with 11 bases between them. CDR3 in amino acids: CAISVSGASTDTQYF. The CDR3 DNA reads TGTGCCATCAGTGTATCAGGGGCGAGCACAGATACGCAGTATTTT.

This chain links TRBV5-4 with TRBJ2-5; 9 bases map to TRBD1. V lost 4 bases to trimming and J lost 2 bases; unmatched junction nucleotides: 6. The CDR3 loop spans 15 amino acids. CDR1 is SGHNT and CDR2 is YYREEE in the germline V gene (reference sequence). The CDR3 is CASSLDRGVQETQYF. Here the CDR3 DNA reads TGTGCCAGCAGCCTGGACAGGGGAGTTCAAGAGACCCAGTACTTC.

Only one count was recorded for this clone. V usage is TRBV5-1 and J usage is TRBJ1-6, with no clear D. V was trimmed by 0 bases and J by 8 bases, leaving 12 bases between them. The V gene's germline CDR1 is SGHRS and CDR2 YFSETQ. The CDR3 is 15 amino acids. The CDR3 sequence is CASSLVPGSDSPLHF. The CDR3 DNA reads TGCGCCAGCAGCTTGGTCCCAGGAAGTGATTCACCCCTCCACTTT.

This clone is a singleton in its sample. V is TRBV11-3 and J is TRBJ2-1, with 12 positions matching TRBD2. The CDR3 has 16 residues. Germline CDR1 is SGHNT and CDR2 is YENEEA. The trim removed 2 bases at V and 9 bases at J, leaving 8 bases unmatched. CDR3 region: CASSLRTSGIVGEQFF. The CDR3 DNA reads TGTGCCAGCAGCTTAAGGACTAGCGGGATTGTAGGTGAGCAGTTCTTC. Full variable domain (outside the CDR3, taken from reference TRBV11-3 and TRBJ2-1): EAGVVQSPRYKIIEKKQPVAFWCNPISGHNTLYWYLQNLGQGPELLIRYENEEAVDDSQLPKDRFSAERLKGVDSTLKIQPAELGDSAVYLCASSLRTSGIVGEQFFGPGTRLTVL.

This clone showed up just once. The chain has TRBV6-5 and TRBJ2-1; TRBD1 matches at 7 bases. V shed 6 bases, J shed 7 bases, and the junction held 9 bases outside the gene matches. CDR3 length equals 14 residues. CDR1 is MNHEY, CDR2 SVGAGI, per germline. CDR3 in DNA: TGTGCCAGCAGGGGGGAGACAGGGAAAAATGAGCAGTTCTTC. Amino acids: CASRGETGKNEQFF.